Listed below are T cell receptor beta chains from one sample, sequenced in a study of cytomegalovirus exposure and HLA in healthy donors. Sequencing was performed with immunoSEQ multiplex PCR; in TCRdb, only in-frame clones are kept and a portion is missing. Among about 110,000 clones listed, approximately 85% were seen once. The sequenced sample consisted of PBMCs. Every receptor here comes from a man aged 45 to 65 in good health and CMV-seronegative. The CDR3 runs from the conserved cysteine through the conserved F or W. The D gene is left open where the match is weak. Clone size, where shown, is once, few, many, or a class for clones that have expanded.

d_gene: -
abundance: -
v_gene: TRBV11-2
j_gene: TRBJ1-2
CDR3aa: CASSLGLGDGYTF
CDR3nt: TGTGCCAGCAGCTTAGGTCTAGGAGATGGCTACACCTTC

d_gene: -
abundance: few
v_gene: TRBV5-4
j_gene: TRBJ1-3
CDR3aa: CASSWRGGNTIYF
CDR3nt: TGTGCCAGCAGTTGGAGGGGAGGAAACACCATATATTTT

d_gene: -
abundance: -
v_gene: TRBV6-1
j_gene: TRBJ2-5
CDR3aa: CASSERGETQYF
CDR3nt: TGTGCCAGCAGTGAACGGGGAGAGACCCAGTACTTC

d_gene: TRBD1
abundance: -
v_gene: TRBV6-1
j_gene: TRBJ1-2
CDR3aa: CASRRDRGLGYTF
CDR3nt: TGTGCCAGCAGGAGAGACAGGGGGCTTGGCTACACCTTC

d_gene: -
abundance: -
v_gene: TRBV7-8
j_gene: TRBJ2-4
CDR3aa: CASSLRAVNRRYF
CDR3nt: TGTGCCAGCAGCTTAAGAGCGGTGAATCGAAGGTACTTC

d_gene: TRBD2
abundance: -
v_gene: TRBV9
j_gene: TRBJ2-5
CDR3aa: CASSVGISGGAQETQYF
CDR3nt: TGTGCCAGCAGCGTGGGGATCAGCGGGGGGGCCCAAGAGACCCAGTACTTC

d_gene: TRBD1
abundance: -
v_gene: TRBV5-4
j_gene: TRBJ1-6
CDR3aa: CASSYRQGTNSPLHF
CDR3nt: TGTGCCAGCAGCTACCGACAGGGAACGAATTCACCCCTCCACTTT

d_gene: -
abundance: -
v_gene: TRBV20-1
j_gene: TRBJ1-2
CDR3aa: CSARHSGYTF
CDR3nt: TGCAGTGCTAGACACTCTGGCTACACCTTC

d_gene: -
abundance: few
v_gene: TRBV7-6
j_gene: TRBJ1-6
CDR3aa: CASSLIAVSRNSPLHF
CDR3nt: TGTGCCAGCAGCTTAATAGCAGTTTCACGGAATTCACCCCTCCACTTT

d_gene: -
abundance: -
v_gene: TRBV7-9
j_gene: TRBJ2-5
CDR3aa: CASGCPPAGVNCGTQYF
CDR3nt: TGTGCCAGCGGTTGCCCCCCGGCAGGGGTGAATTGTGGGACCCAGTACTTC

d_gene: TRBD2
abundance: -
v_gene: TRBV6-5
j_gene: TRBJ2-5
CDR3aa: CASTSGVRGQETQYF
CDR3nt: TGTGCCAGCACCTCCGGGGTGCGGGGGCAAGAGACCCAGTACTTC

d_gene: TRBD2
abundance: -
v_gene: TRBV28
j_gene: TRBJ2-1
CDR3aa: CASSPRLAGYNEQFF
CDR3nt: TGTGCCAGCAGCCCTCGACTAGCGGGGTACAATGAGCAGTTCTTC

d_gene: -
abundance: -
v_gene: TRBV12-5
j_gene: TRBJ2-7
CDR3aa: CASGRTSRSYEQYF
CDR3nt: TGTGCTAGTGGAAGGACATCCCGGTCCTACGAGCAGTACTTC

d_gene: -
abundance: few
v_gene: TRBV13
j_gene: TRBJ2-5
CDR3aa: CASSFSSRETQYF
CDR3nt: TGTGCCAGCAGCTTTTCCTCGCGAGAGACCCAGTACTTC

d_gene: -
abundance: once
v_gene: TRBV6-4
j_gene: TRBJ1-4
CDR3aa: CAPRNRRETEKLFF
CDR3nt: TGTGCCCCCCGGAATCGCAGGGAAACTGAAAAACTGTTTTTT

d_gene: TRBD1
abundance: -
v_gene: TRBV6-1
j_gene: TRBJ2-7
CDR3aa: CASSTGTGGPYEQYF
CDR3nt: TGTGCCAGCAGTACCGGGACAGGGGGTCCCTACGAGCAGTACTTC

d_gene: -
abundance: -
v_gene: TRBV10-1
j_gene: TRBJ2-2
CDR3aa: CASSEGGGRTGELFF
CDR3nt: TGCGCCAGCAGTGAGGGCGGGGGCCGTACCGGGGAGCTGTTTTTT

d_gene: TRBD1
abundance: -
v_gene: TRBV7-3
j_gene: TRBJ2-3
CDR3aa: CASRSGQGTDTQYF
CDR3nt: TGTGCCAGCAGATCGGGACAGGGGACAGATACGCAGTATTTT

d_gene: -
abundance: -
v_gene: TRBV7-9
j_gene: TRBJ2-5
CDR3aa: CASSSAWGRETQYF
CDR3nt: TGTGCCAGCAGCTCAGCCTGGGGGCGAGAGACCCAGTACTTC

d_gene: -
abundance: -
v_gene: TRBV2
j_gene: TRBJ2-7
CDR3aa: CASRDNYEQYF
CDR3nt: TGTGCCAGCAGGGACAACTACGAGCAGTACTTC

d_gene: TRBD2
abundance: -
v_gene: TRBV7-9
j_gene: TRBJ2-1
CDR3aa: CARTGTSGSNEQFF
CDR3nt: TGTGCCAGAACCGGGACTAGCGGTTCCAATGAGCAGTTCTTC

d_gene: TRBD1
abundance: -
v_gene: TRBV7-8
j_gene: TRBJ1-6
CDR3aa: CASSFHGDRGTSPLHF
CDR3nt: TGTGCCAGCAGCTTCCACGGGGACAGGGGGACTTCACCCCTCCACTTT

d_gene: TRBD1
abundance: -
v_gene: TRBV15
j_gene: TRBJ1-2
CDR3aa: CATTLDRGYGYTF
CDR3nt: TGTGCCACCACCCTCGACAGGGGCTATGGCTACACCTTC

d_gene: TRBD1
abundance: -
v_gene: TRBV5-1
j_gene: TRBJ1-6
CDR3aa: CASSLGTGFSPLHF
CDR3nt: TGCGCCAGCAGCTTAGGGACAGGGTTTTCACCCCTCCACTTT

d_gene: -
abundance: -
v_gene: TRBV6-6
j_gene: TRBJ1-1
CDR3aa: CASSYRRGDNTEAFF
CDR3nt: TGTGCCAGCAGTTACCGGAGGGGCGATAACACTGAAGCTTTCTTT

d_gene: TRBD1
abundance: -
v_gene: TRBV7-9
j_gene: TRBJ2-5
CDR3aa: CASAGQGTRETQYF
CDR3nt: TGTGCCAGCGCGGGACAGGGCACAAGGGAGACCCAGTACTTC

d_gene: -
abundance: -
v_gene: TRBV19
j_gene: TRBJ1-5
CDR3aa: CASSGARDQPQHF
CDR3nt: TGTGCCAGTAGTGGAGCCAGGGATCAGCCCCAGCATTTT

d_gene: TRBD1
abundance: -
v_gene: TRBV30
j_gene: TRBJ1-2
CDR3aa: CAWSVWGQGSANYGYTF
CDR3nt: TGTGCCTGGAGTGTATGGGGACAGGGGAGCGCTAACTATGGCTACACCTTC

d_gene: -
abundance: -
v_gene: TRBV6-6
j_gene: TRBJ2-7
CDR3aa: CATGVRGREQYF
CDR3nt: TGTGCCACAGGGGTAAGGGGAAGAGAGCAGTACTTC

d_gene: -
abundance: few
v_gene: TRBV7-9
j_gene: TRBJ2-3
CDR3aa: CASSVLASDTQYF
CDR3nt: TGTGCCAGCAGTGTACTAGCATCAGATACGCAGTATTTT

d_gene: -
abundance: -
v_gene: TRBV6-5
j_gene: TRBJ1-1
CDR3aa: CASSLTGNTEAFF
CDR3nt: TGTGCCAGCAGTTTGACAGGGAACACTGAAGCTTTCTTT

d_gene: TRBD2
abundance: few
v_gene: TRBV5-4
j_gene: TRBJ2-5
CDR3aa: CASSLVTSGGGETQYF
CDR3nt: TGTGCCAGCAGCTTGGTCACTAGCGGGGGCGGGGAGACCCAGTACTTC

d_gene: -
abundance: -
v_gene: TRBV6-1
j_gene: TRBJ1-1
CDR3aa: CASSEGWLEAFF
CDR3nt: TGTGCCAGCAGTGAAGGGTGGCTTGAAGCTTTCTTT

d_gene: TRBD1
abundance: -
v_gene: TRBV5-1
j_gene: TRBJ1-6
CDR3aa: CASSLDRGDSPLHF
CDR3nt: TGCGCCAGCAGCTTAGACAGGGGTGATTCACCCCTCCACTTT

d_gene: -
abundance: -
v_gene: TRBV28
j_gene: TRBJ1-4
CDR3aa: CASSSTGWSGEKLFF
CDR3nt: TGTGCCAGCAGTTCTACAGGGTGGAGTGGTGAAAAACTGTTTTTT

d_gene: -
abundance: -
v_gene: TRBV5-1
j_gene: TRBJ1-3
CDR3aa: CASSLAYDSSGNTIYF
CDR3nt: TGCGCCAGCAGCTTGGCCTACGACAGCTCTGGAAACACCATATATTTT

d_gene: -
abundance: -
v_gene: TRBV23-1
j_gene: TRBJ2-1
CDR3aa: CASSLGRFCNEQFF
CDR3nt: TGCGCCAGCAGTCTGGGGAGATTCTGCAATGAGCAGTTCTTC

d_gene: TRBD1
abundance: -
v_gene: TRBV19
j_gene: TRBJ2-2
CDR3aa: CASSDPGTDLTGELFF
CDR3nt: TGTGCCAGTAGTGATCCCGGGACAGATTTAACCGGGGAGCTGTTTTTT

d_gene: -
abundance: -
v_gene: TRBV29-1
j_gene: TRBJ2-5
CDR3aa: CSVEGGPGETQYF
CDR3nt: TGCAGCGTTGAGGGGGGGCCGGGGGAGACCCAGTACTTC

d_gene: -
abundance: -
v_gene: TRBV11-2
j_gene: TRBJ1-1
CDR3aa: CASSLPMGPSTEAFF
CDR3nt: TGTGCCAGCAGCCTCCCTATGGGCCCGAGCACTGAAGCTTTCTTT

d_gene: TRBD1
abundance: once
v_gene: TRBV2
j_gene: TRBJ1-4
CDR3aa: CASTRQGGNEKLFF
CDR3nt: TGTGCCAGCACTAGACAGGGGGGGAATGAAAAACTGTTTTTT

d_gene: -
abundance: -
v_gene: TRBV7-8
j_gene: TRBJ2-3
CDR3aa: CASSATTQGSDTQYF
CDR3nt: TGTGCCAGCAGCGCGACGACACAGGGATCAGATACGCAGTATTTT

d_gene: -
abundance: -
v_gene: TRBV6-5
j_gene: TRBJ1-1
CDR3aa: CASSPRRGNTEAFF
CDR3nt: TGTGCCAGCAGCCCCCGGAGGGGGAACACTGAAGCTTTCTTT

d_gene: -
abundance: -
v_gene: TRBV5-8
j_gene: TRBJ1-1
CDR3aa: CASSFSGVDTEAFF
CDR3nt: TGTGCCAGCAGCTTCTCGGGGGTGGACACTGAAGCTTTCTTT

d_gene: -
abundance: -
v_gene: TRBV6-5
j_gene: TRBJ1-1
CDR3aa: CASSWTFRGNTEAFF
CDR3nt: TGTGCCAGCAGCTGGACGTTTCGGGGGAACACTGAAGCTTTCTTT

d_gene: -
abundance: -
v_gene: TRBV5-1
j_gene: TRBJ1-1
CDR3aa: CASSSSGTEAFF
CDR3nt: TGCGCCAGCAGCTCATCAGGGACTGAAGCTTTCTTT